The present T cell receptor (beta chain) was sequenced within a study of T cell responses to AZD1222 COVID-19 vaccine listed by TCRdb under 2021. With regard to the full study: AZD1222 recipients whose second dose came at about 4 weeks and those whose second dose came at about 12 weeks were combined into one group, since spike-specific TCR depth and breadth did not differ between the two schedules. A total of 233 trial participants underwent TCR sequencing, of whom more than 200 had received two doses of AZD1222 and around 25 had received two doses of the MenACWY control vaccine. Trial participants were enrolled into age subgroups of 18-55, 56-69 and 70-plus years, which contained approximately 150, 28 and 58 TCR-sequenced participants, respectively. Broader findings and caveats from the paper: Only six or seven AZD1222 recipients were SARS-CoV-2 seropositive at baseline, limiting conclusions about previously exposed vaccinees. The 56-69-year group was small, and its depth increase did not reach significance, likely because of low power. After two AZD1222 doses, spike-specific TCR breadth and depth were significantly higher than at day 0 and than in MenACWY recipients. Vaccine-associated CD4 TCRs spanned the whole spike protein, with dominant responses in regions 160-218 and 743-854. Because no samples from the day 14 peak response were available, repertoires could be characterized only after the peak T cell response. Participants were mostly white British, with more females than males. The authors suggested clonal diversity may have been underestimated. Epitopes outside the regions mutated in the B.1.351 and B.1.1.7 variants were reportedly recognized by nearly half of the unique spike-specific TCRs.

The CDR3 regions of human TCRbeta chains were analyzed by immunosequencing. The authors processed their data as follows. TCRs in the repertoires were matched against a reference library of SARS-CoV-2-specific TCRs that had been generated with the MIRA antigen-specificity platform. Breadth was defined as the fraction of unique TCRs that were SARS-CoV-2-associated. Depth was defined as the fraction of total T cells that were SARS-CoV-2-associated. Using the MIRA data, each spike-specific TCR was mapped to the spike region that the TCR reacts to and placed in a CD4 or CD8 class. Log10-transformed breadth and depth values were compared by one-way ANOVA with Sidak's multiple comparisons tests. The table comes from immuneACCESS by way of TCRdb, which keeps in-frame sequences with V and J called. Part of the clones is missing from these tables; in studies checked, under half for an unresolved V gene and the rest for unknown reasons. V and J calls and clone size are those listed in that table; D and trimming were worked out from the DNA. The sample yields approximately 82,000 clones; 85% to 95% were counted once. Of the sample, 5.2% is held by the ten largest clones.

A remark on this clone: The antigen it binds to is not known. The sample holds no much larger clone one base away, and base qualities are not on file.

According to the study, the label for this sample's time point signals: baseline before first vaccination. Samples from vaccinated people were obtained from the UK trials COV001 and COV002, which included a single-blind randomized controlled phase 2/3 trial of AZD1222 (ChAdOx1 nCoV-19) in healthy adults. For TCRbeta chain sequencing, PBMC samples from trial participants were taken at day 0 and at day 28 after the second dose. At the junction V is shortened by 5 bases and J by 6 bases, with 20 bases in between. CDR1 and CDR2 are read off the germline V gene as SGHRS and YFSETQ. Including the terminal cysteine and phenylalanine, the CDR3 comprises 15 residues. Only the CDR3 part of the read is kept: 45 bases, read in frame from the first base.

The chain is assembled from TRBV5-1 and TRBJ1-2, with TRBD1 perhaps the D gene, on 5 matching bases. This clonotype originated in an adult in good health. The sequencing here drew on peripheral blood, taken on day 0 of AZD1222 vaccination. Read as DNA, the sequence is TGCGCCAGCAGGGCAGGGTTGGGTGAGGGCGATGGCTACACCTTC. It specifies CASRAGLGEGDGYTF.